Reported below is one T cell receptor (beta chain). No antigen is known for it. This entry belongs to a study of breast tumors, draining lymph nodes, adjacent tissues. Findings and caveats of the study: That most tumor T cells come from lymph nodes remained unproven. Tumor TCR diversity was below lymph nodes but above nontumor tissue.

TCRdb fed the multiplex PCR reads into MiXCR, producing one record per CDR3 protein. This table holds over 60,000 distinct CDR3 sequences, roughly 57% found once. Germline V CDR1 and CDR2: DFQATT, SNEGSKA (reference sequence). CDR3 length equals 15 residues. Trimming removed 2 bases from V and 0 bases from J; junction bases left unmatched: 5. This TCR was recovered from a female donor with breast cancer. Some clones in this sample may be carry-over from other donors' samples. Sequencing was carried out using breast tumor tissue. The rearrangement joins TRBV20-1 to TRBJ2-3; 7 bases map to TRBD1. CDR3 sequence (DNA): TGCAGTGCTAGACTGTGGGACAGCAGCACAGATACGCAGTATTTT. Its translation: CSARLWDSSTDTQYF.